The following is a T cell receptor beta chain sequence with its context. Seattle cases were enrolled at active infection and followed longitudinally. This specimen comes from a study of blood T cell repertoires in COVID-19. Looking at the study overall: Samples of COVID-19 (acute and convalescent) were obtained from the United States, Italy and Spain. T cells, B-cell-depleted T cells, or PBMCs supplied cDNA or gDNA.

In the original processing: Reference gene primer amplification in the assay estimated nucleated cell counts. Produced via immunoSEQ multiplex PCR; TCRdb's table is partial and in-frame only. The DNA was the basis for D and trimming; V, J and clone size are from that table. The table lists roughly 410,000 clones, around 87% of them singletons, with about 2.3% in the top ten. The TCR was taken from a woman aged 55-69 years with COVID-19, enrolled during active disease. The sequenced sample was peripheral blood.

CDR3 sequence reads: CASSLDGQSTDTQYF. The CDR3 DNA reads TGTGCCAGCAGCTTAGATGGCCAAAGCACAGATACGCAGTATTTT. This chain connects TRBV11-3 to TRBJ2-3, with no clear D. Germline CDR1 SGHNT, CDR2 YENEEA. The CDR3 is made up of 15 amino acids. V was trimmed by 0 bases and J by 0 bases, leaving 7 bases between them.